Listed here is a single T cell receptor (beta chain). The antigen is unknown. Blood specimens came from baseline, cycle 4 day 1, and cycle 7 day 1. Germline lookup yields CDR1 MNHEY and CDR2 SMNVEV (reference sequence). V was pared by 3 bases and J by 1 base, with 9 bases between. The length of the CDR3 is 15 residues. These data are taken from a study of OX40 agonist ivuxolimab in advanced cancers. The table came from immunoSEQ multiplex PCR; TCRdb's copy has only in-frame clones and leaves some out. Altogether about 76,000 clones are present, about 88% being singletons, with the ten largest covering roughly 13%. Study-wide findings and caveats: Expanded clones were, on average, more numerous among CD8+ T cells than CD4+. Antigen specificity remained undetermined for the expanded peripheral T cells.

This chain joins TRBV27 and TRBJ2-2; the D call may be TRBD1 or TRBD2 (5 bases each). The sequencing here drew on CD4+ or CD8+ T cells sorted from blood, taken in a trial of the OX40 agonist ivuxolimab. The source is an adult with an advanced solid tumor such as melanoma, head and neck, liver or kidney cancer. The CDR3 is CASSFWGLNTGELFF. The DNA for the CDR3 is TGTGCCAGCAGTTTCTGGGGGTTGAACACCGGGGAGCTGTTTTTT.